This T cell receptor beta chain is drawn from a study of blood T cell repertoires in COVID-19. On the study more broadly: The United States, Italy and Spain supplied acute and convalescent COVID-19 samples. PBMCs, B-cell-depleted T cells, or T cells were the source of the cDNA or gDNA that made up the material.

This CDR3 has 15 amino acids. V was clipped by 5 bases and J by 1 base, with 11 bases between them. Germline-derived CDR1 and CDR2 are LGHNA and YSLEER. Authors' processing steps: Amplification of reference gene primers was used by the study to estimate nucleated cell counts. This table comes from immunoSEQ multiplex PCR, and its TCRdb copy is limited to in-frame clones, with some not included. V and J calls and clone size are those listed in that table; D and trimming were worked out from the DNA. The profile shows about 110,000 clones, approximately 85% of them singletons. The sequence derives from a human donor in a cohort sampled during active COVID-19. Sequences were obtained from peripheral blood. The rearrangement links TRBV4-3 to TRBJ2-2, with D possibly TRBD2 on 7 matching bases. As DNA, the CDR3 is TGCGCCAGCAGCTCAGGGGAGGGGAACACCGGGGAGCTGTTTTTT. It yields the protein CASSSGEGNTGELFF.